This T cell receptor (beta chain) was identified during a study of CD8 T cells in Susac syndrome. The RNA input was 0.5 to 1 ug, and it was reverse transcribed with random hexamers. Amplification of TCR beta CDR3 used immunoSEQ multiplex PCR across 54 Vbeta and 13 Jbeta. A single record per CDR3 protein comes from TCRdb applying MiXCR to the immunoSEQ multiplex PCR reads. In the table there are under 550,000 distinct CDR3 sequences, around 85% of which are singletons. The germline V gene has CDR1 GTSNPN and CDR2 SVGIG (reference sequence). V lost 2 bases and J 8 bases, leaving 9 bases between the germline ends. There are 12 residues in the CDR3. Sequencing of TCR beta was undertaken in CD8+ and CD4+ T cells derived from blood. Included as multiple sclerosis controls were treatment-naive patients who had stable or active relapsing-remitting disease. In contrast to the negatively isolated CD8+ and CD4+ T cells, TEMRA cells were FACS-enriched.

The clonotype comes from a human donor with multiple sclerosis. Sequenced: CD8+ T cells from PBMCs. This chain connects TRBV30 to TRBJ1-4; D may be TRBD1 (6 bases). The CDR3 reads CAWSNQGEKLFF. For the CDR3, the DNA is TGTGCCTGGAGTAACCAGGGGGAAAAACTGTTTTTT.